The rows below give T cell receptor beta chains drawn from one sample of a study of graft-versus-host responses after intestinal transplantation. TCRdb's table, derived via immunoSEQ multiplex PCR, lists solely in-frame clones and lacks some. The repertoire holds roughly 50,000 clones, with less than 95% as singletons. The material sequenced was PBMCs, taken around 95 weeks after intestinal transplant. These receptors all stem from a human patient who received an intestinal transplant, so some T cells may come from the graft donor. Both conserved end residues are trimmed from each CDR3. Each record gives: clone size, V gene, CDR3 protein. Clone sizes are given selectively: once, few, many, or a class where the clone is expanded.

size: -
V: TRBV9
CDR3: ASSPRETYEQY

size: -
V: TRBV29-1
CDR3: SVEDRGGNEQF

size: once
V: TRBV2
CDR3: ASSFSRENEKLF

size: -
V: TRBV19
CDR3: ASSIGVGTGETQY

size: -
V: TRBV27
CDR3: ASSTEAF

size: -
V: TRBV4-1
CDR3: ASSQAASGNTIY

size: -
V: TRBV7-9
CDR3: ASSLAGGEQF

size: -
V: TRBV5-8
CDR3: ASSLDQGNSPLH

size: -
V: TRBV29-1
CDR3: SVLGSSYEQY

size: -
V: TRBV5-1
CDR3: ASSLSSGGLSYEQY

size: -
V: TRBV19
CDR3: ASSIGTANSPLH

size: once
V: TRBV11-1
CDR3: ASSPGRGRFPVYGYT

size: once
V: TRBV11-3
CDR3: ASSLDTNTEAF

size: -
V: TRBV7-7
CDR3: ASRRGTGYQETQY

size: -
V: TRBV2
CDR3: ASRAGTGDFNSPLH

size: -
V: TRBV29-1
CDR3: SVGLAGGPGELF

size: -
V: TRBV6-6
CDR3: ASSRRAGYT

size: few
V: TRBV11-2
CDR3: APSHVFNFSYNEQF

size: -
V: TRBV5-5
CDR3: ASSADPTDTQY

size: -
V: TRBV21-1
CDR3: ASSNLGPPETQY

size: -
V: TRBV4-1
CDR3: ASSQDYSLIGTIQ

size: -
V: TRBV12-5
CDR3: ASGLGLSKETQY

size: -
V: TRBV4-2
CDR3: ASSPQDRVPLEQY

size: few
V: TRBV15
CDR3: ATSIIVVGGESEKLF

size: -
V: TRBV27
CDR3: ASSFAPGTGGIYEQY

size: once
V: TRBV2
CDR3: ATKAGGPAEQF

size: -
V: TRBV18
CDR3: ASSPSGGLYNEQF